There are a few counts of the clone carrying this T cell receptor (beta chain). Its specificity is unknown. The length of the CDR3 is 17 residues. V lost 0 bases and J 3 bases, leaving 18 bases between the germline ends. Per germline, CDR1 LGHNA and CDR2 YSLEER. TCRdb reprocessed the RT-PCR reads with MiXCR, giving one entry per CDR3 protein. The table records around 850,000 distinct CDR3 sequences, approximately 17% of them present only once. The sample originates from a study of response to subunit inactivated influenza vaccine. Study observations and caveats: Few new T cells, the authors suggested, are recruited by each seasonal influenza vaccination.

The sample here was PBMCs from blood, taken about 5 days after vaccination. The V and J genes are TRBV4-3 and TRBJ2-7; either TRBD1 or TRBD2 may fit D (6 bases each). The TCR was taken from a man aged 45 to 65 who received an inactivated influenza vaccine. The CDR3 loop reads CASSQDLSGAMGYEQYF. The CDR3 nucleotides are TGCGCCAGCAGCCAAGATCTTTCGGGGGCAATGGGCTACGAGCAGTACTTC.